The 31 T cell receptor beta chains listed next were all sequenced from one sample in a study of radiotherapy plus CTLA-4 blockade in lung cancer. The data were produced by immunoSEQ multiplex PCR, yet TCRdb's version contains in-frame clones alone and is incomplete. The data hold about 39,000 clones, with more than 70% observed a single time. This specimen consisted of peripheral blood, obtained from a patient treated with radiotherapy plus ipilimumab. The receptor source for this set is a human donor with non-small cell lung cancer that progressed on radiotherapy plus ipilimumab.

The DNA of the CDR3 is TGCGCCAGCAGCTTGGGAGCGGGGAGCACAGATACGCAGTATTTT. It encodes CASSLGAGSTDTQYF. This chain connects TRBV5-1 to TRBJ2-3; TRBD2 aligns across 7 bases. The CDR3 length is 15 residues. J gave up 0 bases and V 0 bases, and 1 base lay outside the gene matches. Germline V gene sequence: CDR1 SGHRS, CDR2 YFSETQ. The entire variable domain, with the rest obtained from reference TRBV5-1 and TRBJ2-3, is as follows: KAGVTQTPRYLIKTRGQQVTLSCSPISGHRSVSWYQQTPGQGLQFLFEYFSETQRNKGNFPGRFSGRQFSNSRSEMNVSTLELGDSALYLCASSLGAGSTDTQYFGPGTRLTVL.

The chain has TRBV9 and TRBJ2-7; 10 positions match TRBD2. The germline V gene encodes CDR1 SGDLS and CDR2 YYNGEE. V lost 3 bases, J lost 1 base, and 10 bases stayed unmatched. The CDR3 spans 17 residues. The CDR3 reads CASSEGLSGGPSYEQYF. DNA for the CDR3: TGTGCCAGCAGCGAGGGACTTAGCGGGGGGCCGTCCTACGAGCAGTACTTC.

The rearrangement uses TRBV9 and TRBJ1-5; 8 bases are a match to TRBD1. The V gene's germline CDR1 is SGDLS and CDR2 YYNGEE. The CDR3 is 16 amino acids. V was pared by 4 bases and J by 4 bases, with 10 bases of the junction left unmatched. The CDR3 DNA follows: TGTGCCAGCAGCTCCGGTTCGGACAGGGTAAATCAGCCCCAGCATTTT. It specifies CASSSGSDRVNQPQHF.

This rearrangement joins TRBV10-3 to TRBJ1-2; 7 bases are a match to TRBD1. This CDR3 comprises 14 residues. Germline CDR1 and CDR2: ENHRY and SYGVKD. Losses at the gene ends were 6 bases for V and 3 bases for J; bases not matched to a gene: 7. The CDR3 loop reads CAISRGQSYYGYTF. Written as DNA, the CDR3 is TGTGCCATCAGCCGGGGACAGTCCTACTATGGCTACACCTTC.

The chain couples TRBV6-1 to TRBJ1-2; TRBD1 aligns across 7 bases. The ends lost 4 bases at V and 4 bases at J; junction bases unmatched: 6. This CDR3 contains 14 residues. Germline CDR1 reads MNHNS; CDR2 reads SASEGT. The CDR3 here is CASSGEQGSYGYTF. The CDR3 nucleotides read TGTGCCAGCAGTGGAGAACAGGGGAGCTATGGCTACACCTTC.

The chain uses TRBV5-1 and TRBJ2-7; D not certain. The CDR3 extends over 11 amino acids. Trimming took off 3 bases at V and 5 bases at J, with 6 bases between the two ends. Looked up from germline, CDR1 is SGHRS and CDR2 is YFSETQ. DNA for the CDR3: TGCGCCAGCAGCTATCAGAACGAGCAGTACTTC. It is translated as CASSYQNEQYF.

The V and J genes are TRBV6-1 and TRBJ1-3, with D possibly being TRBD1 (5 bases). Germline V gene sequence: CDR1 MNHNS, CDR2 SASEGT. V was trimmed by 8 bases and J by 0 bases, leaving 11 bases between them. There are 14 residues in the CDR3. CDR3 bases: TGTGCCAGCTCGGAACAGGACTCTGGAAACACCATATATTTT. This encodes CASSEQDSGNTIYF.

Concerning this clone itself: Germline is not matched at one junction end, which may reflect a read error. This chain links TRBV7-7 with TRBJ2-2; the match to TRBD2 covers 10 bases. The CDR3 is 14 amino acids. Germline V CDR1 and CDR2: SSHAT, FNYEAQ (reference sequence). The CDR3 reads CASSLAGGTGELFF. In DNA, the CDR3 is TGTGCTAGCAGCTTAGCGGGGGGCACCGGGGAGCTGTTTTTT.

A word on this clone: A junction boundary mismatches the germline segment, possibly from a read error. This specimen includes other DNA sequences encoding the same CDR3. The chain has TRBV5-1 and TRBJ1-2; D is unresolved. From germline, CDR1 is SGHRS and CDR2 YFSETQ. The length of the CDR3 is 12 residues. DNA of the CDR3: TGCGCCAGCAGGGGCGGGAACTATGGCTACACCTTT. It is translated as CASRGGNYGYTF.

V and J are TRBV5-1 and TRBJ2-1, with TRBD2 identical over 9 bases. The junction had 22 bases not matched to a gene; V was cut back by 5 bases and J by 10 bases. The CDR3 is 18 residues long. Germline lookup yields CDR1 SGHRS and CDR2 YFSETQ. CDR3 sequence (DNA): TGCGCCAGCAGTCCGGCGGGCATAAGGGCGGGGGGGCCCGGGGAGCAGTTCTTC. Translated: CASSPAGIRAGGPGEQFF.

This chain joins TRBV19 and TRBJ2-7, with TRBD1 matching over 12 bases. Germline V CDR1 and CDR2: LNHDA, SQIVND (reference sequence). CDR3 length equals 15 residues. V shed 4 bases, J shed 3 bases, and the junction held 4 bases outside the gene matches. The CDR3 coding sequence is TGTGCCAGTAGTAAAGGGACAGGGGGCATCTACGAGCAGTACTTC. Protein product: CASSKGTGGIYEQYF.

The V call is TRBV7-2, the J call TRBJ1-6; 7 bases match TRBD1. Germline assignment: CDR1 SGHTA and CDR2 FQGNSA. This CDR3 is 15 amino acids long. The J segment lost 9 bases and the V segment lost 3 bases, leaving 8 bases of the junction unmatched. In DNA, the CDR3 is TGTGCCAGCAGCTTCGGACAGGCGAAGGGTTCACCCCTCCACTTT. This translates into CASSFGQAKGSPLHF.

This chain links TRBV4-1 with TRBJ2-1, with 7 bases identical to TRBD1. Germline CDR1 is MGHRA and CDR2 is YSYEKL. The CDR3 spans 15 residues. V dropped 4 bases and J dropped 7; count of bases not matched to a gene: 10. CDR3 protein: CASSRGTDQRNEQFF. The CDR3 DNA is TGCGCCAGCAGCCGAGGGACAGACCAAAGGAATGAGCAGTTCTTC.

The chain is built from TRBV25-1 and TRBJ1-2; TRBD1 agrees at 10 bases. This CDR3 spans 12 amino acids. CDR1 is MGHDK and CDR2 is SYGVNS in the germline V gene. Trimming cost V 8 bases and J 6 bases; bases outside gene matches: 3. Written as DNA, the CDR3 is TGTGCCAGCTGGGGACAGGGGCATGGCTACACCTTC. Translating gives CASWGQGHGYTF.

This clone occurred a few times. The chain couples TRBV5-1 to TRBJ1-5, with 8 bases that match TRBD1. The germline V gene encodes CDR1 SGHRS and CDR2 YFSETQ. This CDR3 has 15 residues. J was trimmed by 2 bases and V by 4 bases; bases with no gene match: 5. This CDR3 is CASSPGQGGNQPQHF. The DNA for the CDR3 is TGCGCCAGCAGCCCCGGACAGGGAGGCAATCAGCCCCAGCATTTT.

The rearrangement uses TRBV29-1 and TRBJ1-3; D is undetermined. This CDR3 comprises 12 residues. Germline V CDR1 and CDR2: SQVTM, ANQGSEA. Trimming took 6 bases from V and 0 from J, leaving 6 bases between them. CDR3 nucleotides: TGCAGCGTACAGTACTCTGGAAACACCATATATTTT. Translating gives CSVQYSGNTIYF.

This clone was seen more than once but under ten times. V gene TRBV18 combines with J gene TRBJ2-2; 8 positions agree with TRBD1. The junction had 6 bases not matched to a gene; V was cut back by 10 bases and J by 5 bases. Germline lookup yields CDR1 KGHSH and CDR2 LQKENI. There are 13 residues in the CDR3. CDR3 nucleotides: TGTGCCACCAAGGGACAGGCGACCGGGGAGCTGTTTTTT. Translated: CATKGQATGELFF. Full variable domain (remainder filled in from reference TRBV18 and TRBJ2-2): NAGVMQNPRHLVRRRGQEARLRCSPMKGHSHVYWYRQLPEEGLKFMVYLQKENIIDESGMPKERFSAEFPKEGPSILRIQQVVRGDSAAYFCATKGQATGELFFGEGSRLTVL.

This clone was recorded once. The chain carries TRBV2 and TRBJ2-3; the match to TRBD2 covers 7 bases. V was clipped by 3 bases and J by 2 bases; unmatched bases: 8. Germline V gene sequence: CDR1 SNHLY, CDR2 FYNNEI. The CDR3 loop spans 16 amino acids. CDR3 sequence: CASSDPGTTNTDTQYF. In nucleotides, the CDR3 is TGTGCCAGCAGTGACCCCGGGACTACAAACACAGATACGCAGTATTTT. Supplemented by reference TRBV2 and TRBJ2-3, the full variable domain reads EPEVTQTPSHQVTQMGQEVILRCVPISNHLYFYWYRQILGQKVEFLVSFYNNEISEKSEIFDDQFSVERPDGSNFTLKIRSTKLEDSAMYFCASSDPGTTNTDTQYFGPGTRLTVL.

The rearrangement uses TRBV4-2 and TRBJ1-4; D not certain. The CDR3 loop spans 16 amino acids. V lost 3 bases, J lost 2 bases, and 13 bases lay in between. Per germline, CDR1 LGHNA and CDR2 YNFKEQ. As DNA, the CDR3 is TGTGCCAGCAGCCACCCTTTGTCGGGGACTAATGAAAAACTGTTTTTT. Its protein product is CASSHPLSGTNEKLFF.

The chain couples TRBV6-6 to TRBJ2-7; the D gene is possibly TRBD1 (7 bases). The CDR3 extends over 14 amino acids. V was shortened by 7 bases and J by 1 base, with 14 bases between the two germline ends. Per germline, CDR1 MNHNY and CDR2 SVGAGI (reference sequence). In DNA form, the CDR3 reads TGTGCCAGCATAGAGACAGGGAGGTCCTACGAGCAGTACTTC. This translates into CASIETGRSYEQYF.

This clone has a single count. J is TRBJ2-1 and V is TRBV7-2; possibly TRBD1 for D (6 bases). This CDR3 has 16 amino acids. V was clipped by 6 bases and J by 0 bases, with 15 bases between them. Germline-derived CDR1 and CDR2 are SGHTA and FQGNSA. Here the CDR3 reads CASRRFQGSSYNEQFF. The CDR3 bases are TGTGCCAGCAGGCGATTCCAGGGGAGCTCCTACAATGAGCAGTTCTTC.

The CDR3 DNA reads TGTGCCAGCAGCTCCCGCGGGGGGACAGGGGGCGGCTACACCTTC. Translated, it gives CASSSRGGTGGGYTF. This chain connects TRBV7-2 to TRBJ1-2, with 12 bases aligning to TRBD1. The V gene end was trimmed by 4 bases and the J gene end by 8 bases; junction bases not matched to a gene: 8. Germline V gives CDR1 SGHTA, CDR2 FQGNSA. The CDR3 is 15 residues long.

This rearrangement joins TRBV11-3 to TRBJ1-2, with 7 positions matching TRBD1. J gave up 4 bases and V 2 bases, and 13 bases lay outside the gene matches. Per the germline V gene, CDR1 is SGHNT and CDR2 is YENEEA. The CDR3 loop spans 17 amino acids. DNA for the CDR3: TGTGCCAGCAGCTTACTGACAGGGTGCCCACCGATCTATGGCTACACCTTC. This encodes CASSLLTGCPPIYGYTF.

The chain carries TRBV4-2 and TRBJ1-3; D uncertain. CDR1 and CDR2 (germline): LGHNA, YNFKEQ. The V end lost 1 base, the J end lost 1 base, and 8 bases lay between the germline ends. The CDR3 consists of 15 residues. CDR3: CASSQASQSGNTIYF. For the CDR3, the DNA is TGTGCCAGCAGCCAAGCCAGTCAGTCTGGAAACACCATATATTTT.

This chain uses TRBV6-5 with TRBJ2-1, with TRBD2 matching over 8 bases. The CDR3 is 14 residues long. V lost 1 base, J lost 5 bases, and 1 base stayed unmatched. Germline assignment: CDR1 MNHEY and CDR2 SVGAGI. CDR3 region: CASSYFGGDNEQFF. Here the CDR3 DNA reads TGTGCCAGCAGTTACTTCGGGGGGGACAATGAGCAGTTCTTC.

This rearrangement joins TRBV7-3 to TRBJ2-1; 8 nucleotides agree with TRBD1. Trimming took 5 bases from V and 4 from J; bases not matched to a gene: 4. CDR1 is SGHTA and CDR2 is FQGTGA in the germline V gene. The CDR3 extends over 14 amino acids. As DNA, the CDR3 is TGTGCCAGCAGCGCCCGGACAGGGTACAATGAGCAGTTCTTC. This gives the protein CASSARTGYNEQFF.

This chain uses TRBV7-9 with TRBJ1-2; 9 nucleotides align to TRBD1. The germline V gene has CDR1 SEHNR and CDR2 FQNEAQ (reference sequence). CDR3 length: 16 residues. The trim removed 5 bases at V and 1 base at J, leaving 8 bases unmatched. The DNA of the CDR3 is TGTGCCAGCAGCAGACAGGGGGGTGAGCTTAACTATGGCTACACCTTC. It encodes CASSRQGGELNYGYTF. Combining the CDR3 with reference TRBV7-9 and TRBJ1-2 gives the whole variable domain DTGVSQNPRHKITKRGQNVTFRCDPISEHNRLYWYRQTLGQGPEFLTYFQNEAQLEKSRLLSDRFSAERPKGSFSTLEIQRTEQGDSAMYLCASSRQGGELNYGYTFGSGTRLTVV.

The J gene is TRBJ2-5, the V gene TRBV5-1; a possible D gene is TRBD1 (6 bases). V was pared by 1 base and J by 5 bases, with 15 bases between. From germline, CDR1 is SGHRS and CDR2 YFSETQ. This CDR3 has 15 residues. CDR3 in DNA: TGCGCCAGCAGCTTGACGGGACAAGTGGGGGAGACCCAGTACTTC. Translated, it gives CASSLTGQVGETQYF.

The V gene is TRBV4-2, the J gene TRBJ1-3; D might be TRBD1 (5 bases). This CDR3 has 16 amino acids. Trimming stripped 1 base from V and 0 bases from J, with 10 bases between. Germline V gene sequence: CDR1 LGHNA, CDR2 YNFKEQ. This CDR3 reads CASSQGRGFSGNTIYF. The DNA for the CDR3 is TGTGCCAGCAGCCAAGGGCGGGGGTTCTCTGGAAACACCATATATTTT.

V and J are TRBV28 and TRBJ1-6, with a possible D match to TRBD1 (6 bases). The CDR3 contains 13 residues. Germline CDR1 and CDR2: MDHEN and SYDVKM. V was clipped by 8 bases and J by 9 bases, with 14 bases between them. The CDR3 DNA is TGTGCCAGCGGCGGGGGCCCGGTTTCACCCCTCCACTTT. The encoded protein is CASGGGPVSPLHF. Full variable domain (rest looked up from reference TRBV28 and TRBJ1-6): DVKVTQSSRYLVKRTGEKVFLECVQDMDHENMFWYRQDPGLGLRLIYFSYDVKMKEKGDIPEGYSVSREKKERFSLILESASTNQTSMYLCASGGGPVSPLHFGNGTRLTVT.

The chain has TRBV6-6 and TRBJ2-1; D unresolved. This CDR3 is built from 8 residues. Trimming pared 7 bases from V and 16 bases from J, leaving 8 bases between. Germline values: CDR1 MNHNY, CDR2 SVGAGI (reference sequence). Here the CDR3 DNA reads TGTGCCAGCACCCCTGTTTTCTTC. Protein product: CASTPVFF.